These T cell receptor beta chains were read from a single sample in a study of T cell responses to AZD1222 COVID-19 vaccine. Using immunoSEQ multiplex PCR, the repertoire was profiled, and TCRdb retains in-frame clones only, with some absent. The sample lists fewer than 200,000 clones, around 90% occurring once. Source: peripheral blood, taken on day 0 of AZD1222 vaccination. Source of these receptors: an adult in good health. CDR3s include the opening cysteine and the closing phenylalanine or tryptophan. D genes are given only for firm matches. Clone size is stated in some rows and not others, as once, few, many or a class when expanded.

j_gene	abundance	v_gene	d_gene	CDR3aa	CDR3nt
TRBJ1-1	NA	TRBV10-3	NA	CAISGQEGTEAFF	TGTGCCATCAGTGGACAGGAGGGTACTGAAGCTTTCTTT
TRBJ1-2	NA	TRBV12-3/TRBV12-4	NA	CASSLKGFSGYTF	TGTGCCAGCAGTTTAAAGGGGTTCTCTGGCTACACCTTC
TRBJ1-1	few	TRBV7-2	NA	CASSLVVQNTEAFF	TGTGCCAGCAGCTTAGTGGTTCAGAACACTGAAGCTTTCTTT
TRBJ2-3	NA	TRBV10-1	NA	CASSDGVADTQYF	TGCGCCAGCAGTGACGGGGTCGCAGATACGCAGTATTTT
TRBJ1-2	NA	TRBV6-6	TRBD1	CASSYRDREGGTF	TGTGCCAGCAGTTACAGGGACAGGGAAGGAGGGACCTTC
TRBJ2-7	NA	TRBV11-2	NA	CASSLDRTEQYF	TGTGCCAGCAGCTTAGATCGAACAGAGCAGTACTTC
TRBJ1-2	NA	TRBV5-4	NA	CASSLSVQNYGYTF	TGTGCCAGCAGCTTGTCAGTACAGAACTATGGCTACACCTTC
TRBJ1-3	NA	TRBV18	NA	CASSPGNTIYF	TGTGCCAGCTCACCCGGGAACACCATATATTTT
TRBJ1-3	NA	TRBV9	NA	CASSPRDNSGNTIYF	TGTGCCAGCAGCCCCCGGGACAACTCTGGAAACACCATATATTTT
TRBJ2-5	NA	TRBV5-1	TRBD2	CASSTSGRGETQYF	TGCGCCAGCAGCACTTCCGGGAGGGGGGAGACCCAGTACTTC
TRBJ2-3	NA	TRBV21-1	NA	CASSKVEAGGAADTQYF	TGTGCCAGCAGCAAAGTTGAGGCGGGAGGGGCAGCGGATACGCAGTATTTT
TRBJ1-5	few	TRBV7-9	NA	CASSPGTVNQPQHF	TGTGCCAGCAGCCCAGGGACCGTTAATCAGCCCCAGCATTTT
TRBJ1-5	NA	TRBV28	TRBD1	CASSLGRGQSNQPQHF	TGTGCCAGCAGTTTAGGAAGGGGGCAGAGCAATCAGCCCCAGCATTTT
TRBJ1-5	once	TRBV28	NA	CASSGGGSNQPQHF	TGTGCCAGTTCCGGGGGTGGGAGCAATCAGCCCCAGCATTTT
TRBJ2-1	NA	TRBV7-9	TRBD2	CASSLRGVDEQFF	TGTGCCAGCAGCCTACGGGGGGTCGATGAGCAGTTCTTC
TRBJ2-3	NA	TRBV3-1/TRBV3-2	TRBD2	CASSGTSGRYSTDTQYF	TGTGCCAGCAGCGGGACTAGCGGGAGATATAGCACAGATACGCAGTATTTT
TRBJ1-4	NA	TRBV18	NA	CASSPPAVRGGEKLFF	TGTGCCAGCTCACCACCGGCTGTAAGGGGTGGAGAAAAACTGTTTTTT
TRBJ2-3	NA	TRBV12-5	NA	CASGSGTFSTDTQYF	TGTGCTAGTGGTTCTGGTACGTTTAGCACAGATACGCAGTATTTT
TRBJ2-3	NA	TRBV5-5	NA	CASSWGRTTNTDTQYF	TGTGCCAGCAGCTGGGGACGGACCACGAACACAGATACGCAGTATTTT
TRBJ2-4	NA	TRBV9	NA	CASSGVTQNIQYF	TGTGCCAGCAGCGGAGTGACCCAAAACATTCAGTACTTC
TRBJ2-3	once	TRBV7-3	TRBD1	CASSPRGQGAADTQYF	TGTGCCAGCAGCCCCCGCGGACAGGGGGCGGCAGATACGCAGTATTTT
TRBJ2-2	NA	TRBV7-3	NA	CASSLQQNTGELFF	TGTGCCAGCAGCTTACAGCAGAACACCGGGGAGCTGTTTTTT
TRBJ1-2	NA	TRBV4-1	NA	CASSQDEDNREVYGYTF	TGCGCCAGCAGCCAAGATGAGGATAACAGGGAGGTTTACGGCTACACCTTC
TRBJ1-2	NA	TRBV23-1	TRBD1	CASSQGTVNYGYTF	TGCGCCAGCAGTCAAGGGACAGTTAACTATGGCTACACCTTC
TRBJ2-2	NA	TRBV7-6	TRBD1	CASSSRTGGSFDTGELFF	TGTGCCAGCAGCTCTCGGACAGGGGGCTCCTTTGACACCGGGGAGCTGTTTTTT
TRBJ2-5	NA	TRBV5-4	TRBD2	CASSGGTSGIRVQETQYF	TGTGCCAGCAGCGGGGGGACTAGCGGGATTCGGGTCCAAGAGACCCAGTACTTC
TRBJ2-5	NA	TRBV10-3	NA	CAISLGEETQYF	TGTGCCATCAGTCTGGGGGAAGAGACCCAGTACTTC
TRBJ1-1	NA	TRBV2	NA	CASSEDRAMNTEAFF	TGTGCCAGCAGTGAAGACAGAGCCATGAACACTGAAGCTTTCTTT
TRBJ1-5	NA	TRBV21-1	NA	CASSKVGGNQPQHF	TGTGCCAGCAGCAAAGTGGGTGGAAATCAGCCCCAGCATTTT
TRBJ2-1	NA	TRBV19	NA	CASTMMSGTQGRYEQFF	TGTGCCAGTACCATGATGTCGGGGACACAAGGACGATATGAGCAGTTCTTC
TRBJ1-1	NA	TRBV28	NA	CATDQVEAFF	TGTGCCACCGACCAGGTAGAAGCTTTCTTT
TRBJ1-3	NA	TRBV12-2	NA	CASRIGGGNTIYF	TGTGCAAGTCGCATAGGGGGCGGAAACACCATATATTTT
TRBJ2-2	NA	TRBV6-4	NA	CASAPTETGELFF	TGTGCCAGCGCACCAACAGAGACCGGGGAGCTGTTTTTT
TRBJ2-7	once	TRBV12-3/TRBV12-4	NA	CASSPGKGEQYF	TGTGCCAGCAGCCCCGGTAAAGGCGAGCAGTACTTC
TRBJ1-6	NA	TRBV12-1	NA	CASSSQMKENSPLHF	TGTGCCAGCAGCTCCCAAATGAAGGAGAATTCACCCCTCCACTTT
TRBJ1-5	NA	TRBV24-1	NA	CATSDLNQPQHF	TGTGCCACCAGTGACTTAAATCAGCCCCAGCATTTT
TRBJ1-2	NA	TRBV21-1	NA	CASSKVGTGDTNYGYTF	TGTGCCAGCAGCAAAGTAGGGACAGGGGATACTAACTATGGCTACACCTTC
TRBJ1-1	NA	TRBV30	TRBD1	CAWSVGTGDTEAFF	TGTGCCTGGAGTGTTGGGACAGGGGACACTGAAGCTTTCTTT
TRBJ2-3	once	TRBV3-1/TRBV3-2	TRBD2	CASSQGGTSLDTQYF	TGTGCCAGCAGCCAAGGCGGGACTAGCCTAGATACGCAGTATTTT
TRBJ2-2	NA	TRBV19	TRBD1	CASKPGQGGGELFF	TGTGCCAGTAAGCCGGGACAGGGAGGCGGGGAGCTGTTTTTT
TRBJ2-2	NA	TRBV5-6	NA	CASSPFGGGPTGELFF	TGTGCCAGCAGCCCCTTCGGTGGGGGACCTACCGGGGAGCTGTTTTTT